The clone carrying this T cell receptor (beta chain) was seen a handful of times. Trimming removed 0 bases at V and 3 bases at J, with 6 bases between. The CDR3 loop spans 13 amino acids. The germline CDR1 and CDR2 sequences are SGHNT and YYREEE (reference sequence). The source of the sample is a study of cytomegalovirus exposure and HLA in healthy donors. This PCR relied on a set of 60 Vbeta primers and 13 Jbeta primers. Profiled with immunoSEQ multiplex PCR; TCRdb holds only in-frame clones, not every one. The table has 150,000 to 200,000 clones, around 75% seen once; the top ten hold 4% to 5.5%. This chain links TRBV5-4 with TRBJ2-5; D possibly corresponds to TRBD1 (5 bases). Input material: PBMCs. The TCR comes from a male donor in good health and CMV-seronegative. DNA for the CDR3: TGTGCCAGCAGCTTGGACAGGAAAGAGACCCAGTACTTC. Its translation is CASSLDRKETQYF. Filled out from reference TRBV5-4 and TRBJ2-5, the complete variable domain reads ETGVTQSPTHLIKTRGQQVTLRCSSQSGHNTVSWYQQALGQGPQFIFQYYREEENGRGNFPPRFSGLQFPNYSSELNVNALELDDSALYLCASSLDRKETQYFGPGTRLLVL.